Described below is a single TCR beta chain sequence and its context. Its antigen is unidentified. This sample was included in a study of vaccination effects on CD4 cells after COVID-19. Study results and limitations: In vaccinees who were healthy, merely 1 out of 255 vaccine-induced clones cross-reacted with common cold coronaviruses. After vaccination, at late timepoints, clones induced by infection and by vaccine contracted markedly.

Here immunoSEQ multiplex PCR was the method, and the copy in TCRdb shows in-frame clones only, minus some. Among under 25,000 clones, about three quarters were seen once, and the ten largest hold roughly 21%. Trimming took 3 bases from V and 2 from J, leaving 14 bases between them. This CDR3 contains 15 residues. Germline V gene data show CDR1 as LNHDA and CDR2 as SQIVND (reference sequence). Viral peptide pool expansion of antigen-specific CD4+ T cells preceded sequencing in the ViraFEST assay. Cells that had been cultured for 10 days were the source of isolated CD4+ T cells. Having tested negative for nucleocapsid antibodies, the vaccine recipients showed no prior SARS-CoV-2 infection. The researchers cultured some 2.1 million PBMC per well with 8.5 to 10 IU/ml IL-2 and 7.5 to 10 ug/ml peptides.

The chain combines TRBV19 with TRBJ2-7; D possibly uses TRBD1 or TRBD2 (6 bases each). This TCR came from a human donor who received a COVID-19 vaccine. The sequencing used CD4+ T cells from PBMCs cultured with HCoV-NL63 spike peptides, collected before COVID-19 vaccination. The CDR3 bases are TGTGCCAGTAGTATGGTCAGGGGAGGCCCCTACGAGCAGTACTTC. Protein: CASSMVRGGPYEQYF.